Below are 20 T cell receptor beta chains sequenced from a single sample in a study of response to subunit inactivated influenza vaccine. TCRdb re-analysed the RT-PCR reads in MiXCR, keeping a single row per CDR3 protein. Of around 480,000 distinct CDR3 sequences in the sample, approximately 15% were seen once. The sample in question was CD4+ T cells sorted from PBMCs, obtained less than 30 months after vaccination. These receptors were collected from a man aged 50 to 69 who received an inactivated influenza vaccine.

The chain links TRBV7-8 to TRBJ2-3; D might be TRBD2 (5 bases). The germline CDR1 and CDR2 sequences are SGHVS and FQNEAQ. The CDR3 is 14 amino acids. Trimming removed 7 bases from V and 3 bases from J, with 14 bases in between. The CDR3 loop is CASTTSRGTDTQYF. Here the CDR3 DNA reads TGTGCCAGCACCACGAGCCGGGGTACAGATACGCAGTATTTT.

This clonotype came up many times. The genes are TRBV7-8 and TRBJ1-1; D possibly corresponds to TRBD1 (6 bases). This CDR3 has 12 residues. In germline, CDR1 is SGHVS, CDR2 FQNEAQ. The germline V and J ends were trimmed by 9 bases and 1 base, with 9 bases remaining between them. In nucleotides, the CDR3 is TGTGCCAGTGGACAGACGAACACTGAAGCTTTCTTT. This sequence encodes CASGQTNTEAFF.

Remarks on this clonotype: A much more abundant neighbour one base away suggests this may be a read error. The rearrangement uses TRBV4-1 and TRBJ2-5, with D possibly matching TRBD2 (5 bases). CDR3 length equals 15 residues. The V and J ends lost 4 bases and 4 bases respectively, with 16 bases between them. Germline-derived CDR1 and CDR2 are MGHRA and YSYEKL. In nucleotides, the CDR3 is TGCGCCAGCAGCCCGACACCGACTATTCTAGAGACCCAGTACTTC. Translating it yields CASSPTPTILETQYF.

Written as DNA, the CDR3 is TGTGCCAGCAGCTCCCGCCTTGGAGGGTTCGATGAGCAGTTCTTC. Protein: CASSSRLGGFDEQFF. The chain recombines TRBV5-5 with TRBJ2-1; D might be TRBD2 (6 bases). V gave up 3 bases and J gave up 8 bases, with 18 bases separating them. CDR1 and CDR2 from the germline V gene are SGHKS and YYEKEE (reference sequence). This CDR3 contains 15 residues.

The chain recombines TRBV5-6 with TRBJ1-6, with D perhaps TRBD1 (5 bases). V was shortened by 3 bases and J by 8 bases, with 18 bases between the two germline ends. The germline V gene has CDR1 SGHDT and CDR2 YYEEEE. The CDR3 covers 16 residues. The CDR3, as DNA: TGTGCCAGCAGCTCGGGAACCGGGACGACTTATTCACCCCTCCACTTT. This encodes CASSSGTGTTYSPLHF.

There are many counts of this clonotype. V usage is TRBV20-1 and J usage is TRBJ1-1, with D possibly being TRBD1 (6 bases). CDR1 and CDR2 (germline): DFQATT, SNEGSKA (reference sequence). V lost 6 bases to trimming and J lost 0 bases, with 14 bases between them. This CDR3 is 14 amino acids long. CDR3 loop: CSAPQGGVNTEAFF. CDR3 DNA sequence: TGCAGTGCGCCACAGGGTGGGGTGAACACTGAAGCTTTCTTT.

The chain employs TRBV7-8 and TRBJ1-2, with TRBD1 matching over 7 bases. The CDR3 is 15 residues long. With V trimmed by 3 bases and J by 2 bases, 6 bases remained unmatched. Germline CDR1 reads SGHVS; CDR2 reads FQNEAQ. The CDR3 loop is CASSLTGYGNYGYTF. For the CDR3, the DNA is TGTGCCAGCAGCTTGACAGGGTATGGGAACTATGGCTACACCTTC.

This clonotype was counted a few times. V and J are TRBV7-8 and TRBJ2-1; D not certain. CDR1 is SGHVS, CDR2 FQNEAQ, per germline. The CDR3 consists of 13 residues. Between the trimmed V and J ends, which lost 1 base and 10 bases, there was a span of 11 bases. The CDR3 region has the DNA TGTGCCAGCAGCTTAGGAAGGGTTTGGGAGCAGTTCTTC. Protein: CASSLGRVWEQFF.

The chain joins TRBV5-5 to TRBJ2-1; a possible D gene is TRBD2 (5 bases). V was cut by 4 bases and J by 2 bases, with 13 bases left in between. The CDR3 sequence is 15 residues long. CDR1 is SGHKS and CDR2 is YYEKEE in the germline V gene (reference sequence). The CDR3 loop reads CASSPGSGPYNEQFF. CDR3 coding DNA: TGTGCCAGCAGCCCTGGGAGTGGGCCCTACAATGAGCAGTTCTTC.

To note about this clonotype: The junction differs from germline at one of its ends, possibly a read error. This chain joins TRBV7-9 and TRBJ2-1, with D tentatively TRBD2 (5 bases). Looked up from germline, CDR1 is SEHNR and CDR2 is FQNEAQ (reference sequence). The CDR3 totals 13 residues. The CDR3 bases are TGTGCCGGCAGCTTAGGAGGCCCCAATGAGCAGTTCTTC. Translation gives CAGSLGGPNEQFF.

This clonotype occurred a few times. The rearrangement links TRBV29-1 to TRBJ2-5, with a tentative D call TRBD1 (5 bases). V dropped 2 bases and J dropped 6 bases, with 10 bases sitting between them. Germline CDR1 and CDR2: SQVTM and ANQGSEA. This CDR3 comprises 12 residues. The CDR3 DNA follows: TGCAGCGTTGAACAGGGTGACAAGACCCAGTACTTC. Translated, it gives CSVEQGDKTQYF.

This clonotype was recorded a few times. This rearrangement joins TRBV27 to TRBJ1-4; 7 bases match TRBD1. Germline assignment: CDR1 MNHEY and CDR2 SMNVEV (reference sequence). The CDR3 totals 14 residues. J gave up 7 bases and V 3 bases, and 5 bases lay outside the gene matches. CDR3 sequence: CASSFGQAGEKLFF. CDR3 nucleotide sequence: TGTGCCAGCAGTTTCGGACAGGCGGGTGAAAAACTGTTTTTT.

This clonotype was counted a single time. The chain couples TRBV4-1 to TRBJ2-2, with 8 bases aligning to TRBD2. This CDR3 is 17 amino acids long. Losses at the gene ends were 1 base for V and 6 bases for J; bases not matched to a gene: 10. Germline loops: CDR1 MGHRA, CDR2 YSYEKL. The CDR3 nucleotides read TGCGCCAGCAGCCAAGCAGGGGCGGGAGGAGATGCCGGGGAGCTGTTTTTT. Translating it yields CASSQAGAGGDAGELFF.

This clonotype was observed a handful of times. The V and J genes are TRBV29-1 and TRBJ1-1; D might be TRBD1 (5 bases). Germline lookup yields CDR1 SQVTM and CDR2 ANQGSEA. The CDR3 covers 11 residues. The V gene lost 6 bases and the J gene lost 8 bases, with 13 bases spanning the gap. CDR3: CSVLTVAEAFF. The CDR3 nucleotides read TGCAGCGTCTTGACAGTGGCAGAAGCTTTCTTT.

In nucleotides, the CDR3 is TGTGCCAGCAGTCGCGGAGTAAACAATCAGCCCCAGCATTTT. Translating gives CASSRGVNNQPQHF. The V call is TRBV5-6, the J call TRBJ1-5, with no clear D. CDR3 length: 14 residues. V lost 5 bases and J 3 bases, leaving 12 bases between the germline ends. CDR1 and CDR2 from the germline V gene are SGHDT and YYEEEE.

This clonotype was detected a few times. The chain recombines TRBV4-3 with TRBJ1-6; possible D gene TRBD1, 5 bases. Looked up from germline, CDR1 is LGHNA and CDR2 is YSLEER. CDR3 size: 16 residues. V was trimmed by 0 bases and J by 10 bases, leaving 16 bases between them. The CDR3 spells CASSQEAGGVGSPLHF. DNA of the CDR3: TGCGCCAGCAGCCAAGAGGCAGGAGGGGTTGGATCACCCCTCCACTTT.

As DNA, the CDR3 is TGTGCCAGCAGGTCCGACGTTAGACAGGCCCAGTTCTTC. It yields the protein CASRSDVRQAQFF. The V gene is TRBV6-1, the J gene TRBJ2-1; D possibly corresponds to TRBD1 (6 bases). V was trimmed by 6 bases and J by 13 bases, leaving 19 bases between them. Looked up from germline, CDR1 is MNHNS and CDR2 is SASEGT. The CDR3 sequence is 13 residues long.

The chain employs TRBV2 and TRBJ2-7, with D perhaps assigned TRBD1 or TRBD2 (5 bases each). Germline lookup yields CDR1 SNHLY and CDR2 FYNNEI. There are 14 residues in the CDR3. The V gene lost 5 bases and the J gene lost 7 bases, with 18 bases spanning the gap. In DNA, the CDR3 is TGTGCCAGCAGTCCCGGGGCAACCTACGAGGAGCAGTACTTC. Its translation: CASSPGATYEEQYF.

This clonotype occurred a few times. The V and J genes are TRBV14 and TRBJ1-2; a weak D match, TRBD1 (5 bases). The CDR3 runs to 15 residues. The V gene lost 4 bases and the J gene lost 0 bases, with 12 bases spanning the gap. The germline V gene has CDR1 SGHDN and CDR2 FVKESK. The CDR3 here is CASSRRDGTNYGYTF. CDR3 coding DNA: TGTGCCAGCAGCCGACGGGACGGTACTAACTATGGCTACACCTTC.

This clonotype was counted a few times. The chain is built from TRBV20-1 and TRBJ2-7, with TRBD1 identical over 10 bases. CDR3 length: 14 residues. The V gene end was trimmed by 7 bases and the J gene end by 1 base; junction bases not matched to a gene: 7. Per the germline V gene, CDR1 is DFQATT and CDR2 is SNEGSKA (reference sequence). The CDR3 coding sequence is TGCAGTGTAAGTCGACAGGGGGCTTCCTACGAGCAGTACTTC. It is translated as CSVSRQGASYEQYF.